This T cell receptor beta chain was found in a study of cytomegalovirus exposure and HLA in healthy donors. Use of 60 Vbeta and 13 Jbeta primers characterized the PCR. Method: immunoSEQ multiplex PCR; TCRdb's copy keeps in-frame clones and lacks some. Of about 130,000 clones listed, over 60% are singletons. This clone was detected only a few times. Its antigen is currently unknown. Study-wide results and limits: A later analysis showed that HLA-associated TCR beta chains had undergone more clonal expansion than equally common others. In the analysis, some V segments, TRBV6-2 and TRBV6-3 included, were excluded as indistinguishable. Cytomegalovirus status was reportedly diagnosed by the classifier with high sensitivity and specificity.

The trim removed 4 bases at V and 7 bases at J, leaving 9 bases unmatched. The V gene's germline CDR1 is SGHRS and CDR2 YFSETQ. The CDR3 is 14 residues long. This TCR derives from a human donor in good health. The gene calls are TRBV5-1 and TRBJ2-7; 9 nucleotides agree with TRBD1. Sequencing was carried out using PBMCs. CDR3 sequence reads: CASSPSPDRGEQYF. CDR3 coding DNA: TGCGCCAGCAGCCCCAGCCCGGACAGGGGAGAGCAGTACTTC. Full variable domain (missing parts from reference TRBV5-1 and TRBJ2-7): KAGVTQTPRYLIKTRGQQVTLSCSPISGHRSVSWYQQTPGQGLQFLFEYFSETQRNKGNFPGRFSGRQFSNSRSEMNVSTLELGDSALYLCASSPSPDRGEQYFGPGTRLTVT.